The present TCR beta chain was sequenced within a study of Graves' ophthalmopathy and Graves' hyperthyroidism. Many counts were recorded for this clonotype. Its antigen is not known. Transcripts of RNA were the source for amplifying TCR beta CDR3 regions. RT-PCR with HTBI primers came first, then second-round multiplex PCR. A single record per CDR3 protein comes from TCRdb applying MiXCR to the multiplex PCR reads. The profile shows some 380,000 distinct CDR3 sequences, 15% of them singletons. V shed 1 base, J shed 3 bases, and the junction held 9 bases outside the gene matches. CDR1 and CDR2 from the germline V gene are LNHDA and SQIVND (reference sequence). This CDR3 region has 18 residues. General observations from the study: The model's prediction of ophthalmopathy progression had approximately 68% sensitivity and approximately 77% specificity.

The term stable hyperthyroidism indicated an absence of ophthalmopathy within 18 months of follow-up. Hyperthyroidism patients, all newly diagnosed, had under 2 months' duration and ages of 18 to 65. PBMCs were density-gradient isolated from roughly 9.5 ml fresh blood. The chain uses TRBV19 and TRBJ2-2, with 9 nucleotides matching TRBD1. The receptor comes from a woman between 18 and 29 years old with stable Graves' hyperthyroidism. Sample: peripheral blood. In DNA form, the CDR3 reads TGTGCCAGTAGTATAGTGTGGAGGACAGGGGAGGACACCGGGGAGCTGTTTTTT. It specifies CASSIVWRTGEDTGELFF.